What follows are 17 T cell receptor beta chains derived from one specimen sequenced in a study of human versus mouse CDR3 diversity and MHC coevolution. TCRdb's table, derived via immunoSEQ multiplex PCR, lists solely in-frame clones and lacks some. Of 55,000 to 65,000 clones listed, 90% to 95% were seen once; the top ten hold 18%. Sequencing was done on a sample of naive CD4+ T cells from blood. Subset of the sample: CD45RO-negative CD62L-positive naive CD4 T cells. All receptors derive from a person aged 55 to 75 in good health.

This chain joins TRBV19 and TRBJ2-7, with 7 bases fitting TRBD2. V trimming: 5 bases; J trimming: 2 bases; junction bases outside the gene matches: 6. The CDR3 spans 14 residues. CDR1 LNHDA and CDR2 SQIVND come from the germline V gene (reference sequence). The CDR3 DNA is TGTGCCAGTAGTCCGGCTAGCGGTCCCTACGAGCAGTACTTC. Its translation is CASSPASGPYEQYF.

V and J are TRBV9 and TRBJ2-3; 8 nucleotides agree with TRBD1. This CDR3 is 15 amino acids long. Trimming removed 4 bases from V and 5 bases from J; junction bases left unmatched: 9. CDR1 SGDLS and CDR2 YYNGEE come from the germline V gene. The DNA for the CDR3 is TGTGCCAGCAGCCTCCAGGGGGCAAGGGGAGATACGCAGTATTTT. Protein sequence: CASSLQGARGDTQYF.

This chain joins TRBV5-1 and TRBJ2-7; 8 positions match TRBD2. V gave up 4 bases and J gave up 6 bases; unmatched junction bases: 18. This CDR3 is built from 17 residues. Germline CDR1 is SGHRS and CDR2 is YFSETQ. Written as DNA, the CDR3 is TGCGCCAGCAGCAGCCCGCCTAGCGGGTCTAAATTCGGCGAGCAGTACTTC. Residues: CASSSPPSGSKFGEQYF.

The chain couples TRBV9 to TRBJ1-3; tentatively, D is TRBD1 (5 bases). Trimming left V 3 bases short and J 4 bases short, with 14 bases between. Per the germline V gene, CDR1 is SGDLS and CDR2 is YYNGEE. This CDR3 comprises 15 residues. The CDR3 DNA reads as TGTGCCAGCAGCGCCGGCGGGGGTTTGGGAAACACCATATATTTT. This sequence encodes CASSAGGGLGNTIYF.

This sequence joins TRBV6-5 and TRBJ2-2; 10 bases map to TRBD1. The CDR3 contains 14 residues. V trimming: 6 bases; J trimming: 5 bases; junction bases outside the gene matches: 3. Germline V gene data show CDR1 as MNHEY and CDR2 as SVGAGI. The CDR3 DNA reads TGTGCCAGCAGGAGGGACAGGGGAACCGGGGAGCTGTTTTTT. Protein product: CASRRDRGTGELFF.

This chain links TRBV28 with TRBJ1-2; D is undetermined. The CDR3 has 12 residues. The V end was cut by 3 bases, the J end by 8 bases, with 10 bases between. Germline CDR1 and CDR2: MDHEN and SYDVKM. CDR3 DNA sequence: TGTGCCAGCAGTTTTGAGAATTACGGCTACACCTTC. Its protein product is CASSFENYGYTF.

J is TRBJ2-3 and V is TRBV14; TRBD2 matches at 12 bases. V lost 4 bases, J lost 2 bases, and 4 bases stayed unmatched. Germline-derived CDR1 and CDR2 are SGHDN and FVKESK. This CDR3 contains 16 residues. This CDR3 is CASSLGLAGPTDTQYF. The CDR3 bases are TGTGCCAGCAGCCTCGGACTAGCGGGGCCCACAGATACGCAGTATTTT. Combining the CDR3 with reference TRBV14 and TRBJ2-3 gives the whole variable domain EAGVTQFPSHSVIEKGQTVTLRCDPISGHDNLYWYRRVMGKEIKFLLHFVKESKQDESGMPNNRFLAERTGGTYSTLKVQPAELEDSGVYFCASSLGLAGPTDTQYFGPGTRLTVL.

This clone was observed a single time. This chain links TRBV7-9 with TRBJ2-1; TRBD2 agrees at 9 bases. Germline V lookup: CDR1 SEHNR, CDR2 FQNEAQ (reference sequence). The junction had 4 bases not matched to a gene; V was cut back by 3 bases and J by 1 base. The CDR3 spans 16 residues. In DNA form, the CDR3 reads TGTGCCAGCAGCTTTGGCGGGAGGGAATCCTACAATGAGCAGTTCTTC. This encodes CASSFGGRESYNEQFF.

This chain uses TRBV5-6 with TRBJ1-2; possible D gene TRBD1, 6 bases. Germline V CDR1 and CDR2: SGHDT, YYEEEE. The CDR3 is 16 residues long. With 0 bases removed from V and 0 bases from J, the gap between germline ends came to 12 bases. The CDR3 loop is CASSLGGPAANYGYTF. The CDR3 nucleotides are TGTGCCAGCAGCTTGGGGGGGCCAGCCGCTAACTATGGCTACACCTTC.

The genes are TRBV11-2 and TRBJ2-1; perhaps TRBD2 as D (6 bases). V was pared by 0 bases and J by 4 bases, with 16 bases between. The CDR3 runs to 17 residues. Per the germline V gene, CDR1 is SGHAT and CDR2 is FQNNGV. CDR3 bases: TGTGCCAGCAGCTTAGATCGCAGAAGACTAGTTTACAATGAGCAGTTCTTC. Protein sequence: CASSLDRRRLVYNEQFF.

CDR3 nucleotides: TGTGCCAGCAGCACCGCCGGGACACCTATTTACTACGAGCAGTACTTC. As protein: CASSTAGTPIYYEQYF. J is TRBJ2-7 and V is TRBV9, with TRBD1 as a possible D gene (6 bases). V shed 4 bases and J shed 3 bases, with 20 bases lying between them. The CDR3 has 16 amino acids. Germline CDR1 is SGDLS and CDR2 is YYNGEE.

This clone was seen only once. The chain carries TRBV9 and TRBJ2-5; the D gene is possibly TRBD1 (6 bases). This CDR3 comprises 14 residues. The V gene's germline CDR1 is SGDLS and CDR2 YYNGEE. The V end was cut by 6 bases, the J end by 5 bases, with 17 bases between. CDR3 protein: CASTPPGAGETQYF. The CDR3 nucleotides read TGTGCCAGCACCCCCCCAGGGGCCGGGGAGACCCAGTACTTC.

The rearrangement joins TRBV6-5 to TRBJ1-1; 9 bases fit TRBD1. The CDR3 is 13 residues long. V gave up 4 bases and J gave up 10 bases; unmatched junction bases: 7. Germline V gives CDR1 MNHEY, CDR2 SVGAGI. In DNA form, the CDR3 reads TGTGCCAGCAGTTCTCGACAGGGGGGTAGAGCTTTCTTT. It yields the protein CASSSRQGGRAFF.

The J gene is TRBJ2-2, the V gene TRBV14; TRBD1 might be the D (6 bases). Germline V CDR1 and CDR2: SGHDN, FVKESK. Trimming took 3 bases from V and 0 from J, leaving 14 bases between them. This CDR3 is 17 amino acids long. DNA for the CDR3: TGTGCCAGCAGCCACGACAGGATCGGTACGAACACCGGGGAGCTGTTTTTT. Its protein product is CASSHDRIGTNTGELFF.

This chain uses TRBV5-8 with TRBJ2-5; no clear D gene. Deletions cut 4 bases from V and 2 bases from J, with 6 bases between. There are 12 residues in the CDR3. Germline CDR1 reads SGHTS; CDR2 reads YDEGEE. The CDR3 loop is CASSHLQETQYF. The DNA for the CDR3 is TGTGCCAGCAGCCACCTACAAGAGACCCAGTACTTC.

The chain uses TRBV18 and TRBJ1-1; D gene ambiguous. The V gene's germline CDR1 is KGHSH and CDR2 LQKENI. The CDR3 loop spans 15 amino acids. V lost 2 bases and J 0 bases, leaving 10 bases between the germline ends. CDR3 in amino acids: CASSPGRPLNTEAFF. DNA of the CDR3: TGTGCCAGCTCACCAGGCAGGCCTTTGAACACTGAAGCTTTCTTT.

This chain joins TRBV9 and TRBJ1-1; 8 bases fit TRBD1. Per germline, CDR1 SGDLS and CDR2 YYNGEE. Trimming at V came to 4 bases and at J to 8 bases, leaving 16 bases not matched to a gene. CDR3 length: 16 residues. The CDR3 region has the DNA TGTGCCAGCAGCCGCCTTGGACAGGGTACCTTGGGGGAAGCTTTCTTT. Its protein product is CASSRLGQGTLGEAFF. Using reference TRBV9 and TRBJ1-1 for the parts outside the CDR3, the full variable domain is DSGVTQTPKHLITATGQRVTLRCSPRSGDLSVYWYQQSLDQGLQFLIQYYNGEERAKGNILERFSAQQFPDLHSELNLSSLELGDSALYFCASSRLGQGTLGEAFFGQGTRLTVV.